The next 19 T cell receptor beta chains were all read from a single sample in a study of cytomegalovirus exposure and HLA in healthy donors. The PCR was carried out with 60 Vbeta primers and 13 Jbeta primers. Sequenced by immunoSEQ multiplex PCR; TCRdb stores in-frame clones only, minus some. The table includes approximately 140,000 clones, about four fifths detected once. The material sequenced was PBMCs. The receptors originated from a man aged 50-59 years in good health and CMV-seropositive.

This clone was observed a single time. V is TRBV7-2 and J is TRBJ2-4, with D possibly TRBD2 on 5 matching bases. The CDR3 runs 15 residues. V lost 4 bases and J lost 15, with 25 bases in between. Germline V gene lookup returns CDR1 SGHTA and CDR2 FQGNSA. CDR3: CASSSSIDGVSVRYF. For the CDR3, the DNA is TGTGCCAGCAGCTCCTCGATCGACGGGGTCTCGGTTAGGTACTTC.

The V call is TRBV18, the J call TRBJ1-2; TRBD1 agrees at 10 bases. The CDR3 covers 14 residues. CDR1 is KGHSH and CDR2 is LQKENI in the germline V gene. Unmatched junction bases numbered 4, after V lost 6 bases and J lost 3 bases. This CDR3 is CASSGTGVYYGYTF. CDR3 coding DNA: TGTGCCAGCTCCGGGACAGGGGTGTACTATGGCTACACCTTC.

This clone occurred a few times. The chain combines TRBV11-3 with TRBJ2-3; 7 positions match TRBD1. This CDR3 has 14 residues. J lost 3 bases, V lost 5 bases, and 5 bases had no gene match. CDR1 is SGHNT, CDR2 YENEEA, per germline. The CDR3 region has the DNA TGTGCCAGCAGCACGGGACAGCCGACAGATACGCAGTATTTT. Protein: CASSTGQPTDTQYF.

The CDR3 spells CASSRVSSYEQYF. The CDR3 coding sequence is TGTGCCAGCAGCAGGGTTAGCTCCTACGAGCAGTACTTC. The V gene is TRBV2, the J gene TRBJ2-7, with a tentative D call TRBD1 (5 bases). Trimming removed 6 bases at V and 0 bases at J, with 9 bases between. This CDR3 comprises 13 residues. CDR1 and CDR2 from the germline V gene are SNHLY and FYNNEI.

The chain couples TRBV7-9 to TRBJ2-1, with TRBD2 matching over 9 bases. The CDR3 has 16 amino acids. V gave up 7 bases and J gave up 0 bases; unmatched junction bases: 7. Germline-derived CDR1 and CDR2 are SEHNR and FQNEAQ (reference sequence). The CDR3 reads CASKRGSGSSYNEQFF. CDR3 in DNA: TGTGCCAGCAAGAGGGGTAGCGGGAGCTCCTACAATGAGCAGTTCTTC.

The chain joins TRBV4-2 to TRBJ2-2, with D possibly TRBD1 on 6 matching bases. The CDR3 totals 14 residues. CDR1 is LGHNA and CDR2 is YNFKEQ in the germline V gene. Trimming left V 1 base short and J 7 bases short, with 10 bases between. The CDR3 reads CASSQAKGVGELFF. CDR3 bases: TGTGCCAGCAGCCAAGCTAAGGGGGTCGGGGAGCTGTTTTTT.

J is TRBJ1-1 and V is TRBV4-1; D gene unclear. CDR1 is MGHRA, CDR2 YSYEKL, per germline. V lost 2 bases and J lost 7, with 14 bases in between. The CDR3 is 14 residues long. The CDR3 reads CASSQPTSIREAFF. The CDR3 bases are TGCGCCAGCAGCCAACCGACAAGTATCCGTGAAGCTTTCTTT.

This chain uses TRBV14 with TRBJ2-3, with TRBD2 matching over 12 bases. CDR1 and CDR2 (germline): SGHDN, FVKESK. The CDR3 length is 17 residues. The V segment lost 4 bases and the J segment 3 bases; nucleotides outside the gene matches: 8. The CDR3 nucleotides read TGTGCCAGCAGCCGAGATACTAGCGGGAGGAGAACAGATACGCAGTATTTT. Translating gives CASSRDTSGRRTDTQYF.

This clone was picked up one time. The rearrangement links TRBV11-2 to TRBJ2-5; D is undetermined. The J call is uncertain, as TRBJ2-7 better fits the DNA end. This CDR3 is built from 15 residues. Germline loops: CDR1 SGHAT, CDR2 FQNNGV. The CDR3 spells CASSPNVDPRSEQYF. CDR3 sequence (DNA): TGTGCCAGCAGCCCCAACGTCGACCCAAGGAGCGAGCAGTACTTC.

This chain joins TRBV5-1 and TRBJ2-5; weak D call: TRBD1 (6 bases). Germline V CDR1 and CDR2: SGHRS, YFSETQ. V shed 0 bases and J shed 4 bases, with 13 bases lying between them. This CDR3 has 15 amino acids. CDR3 sequence reads: CASSLGPQQGETQYF. CDR3 in DNA: TGCGCCAGCAGCTTGGGGCCTCAACAGGGAGAGACCCAGTACTTC.

The rearrangement links TRBV28 to TRBJ2-1; D may be TRBD2 (5 bases). Trimming removed 3 bases at V and 3 bases at J, with 12 bases between. CDR3 length: 15 amino acids. Germline CDR1 and CDR2: MDHEN and SYDVKM. The CDR3 nucleotides read TGTGCCAGCAGTTTTGAGGGCCGGGTCTACAATGAGCAGTTCTTC. As protein: CASSFEGRVYNEQFF. Full variable domain (remainder filled in from reference TRBV28 and TRBJ2-1): DVKVTQSSRYLVKRTGEKVFLECVQDMDHENMFWYRQDPGLGLRLIYFSYDVKMKEKGDIPEGYSVSREKKERFSLILESASTNQTSMYLCASSFEGRVYNEQFFGPGTRLTVL.

V usage is TRBV11-2 and J usage is TRBJ2-1, with TRBD2 as a possible D gene (6 bases). The CDR3 has 16 amino acids. Germline values: CDR1 SGHAT, CDR2 FQNNGV. Trimming removed 2 bases at V and 3 bases at J, with 14 bases between. As DNA, the CDR3 is TGTGCCAGCAGCTTATGGCGGCGGGACTTCTACAATGAGCAGTTCTTC. The encoded protein is CASSLWRRDFYNEQFF.

V usage is TRBV30 and J usage is TRBJ1-3, with D perhaps matching TRBD1 (5 bases). V was cut by 3 bases and J by 4 bases, with 13 bases left in between. CDR1 is GTSNPN and CDR2 is SVGIG in the germline V gene (reference sequence). The CDR3 spans 14 residues. CDR3: CAWSQAGSGNTIYF. The CDR3 DNA follows: TGTGCCTGGAGCCAGGCAGGGTCCGGAAACACCATATATTTT. The full variable domain, its missing parts supplied by reference TRBV30 and TRBJ1-3, is SQTIHQWPATLVQPVGSPLSLECTVEGTSNPNLYWYRQAAGRGLQLLFYSVGIGQISSEVPQNLSASRPQDRQFILSSKKLLLSDSGFYLCAWSQAGSGNTIYFGEGSWLTVV.

This rearrangement joins TRBV2 to TRBJ2-1; 13 nucleotides line up with TRBD2. With V trimmed by 4 bases and J by 4 bases, 4 bases remained unmatched. Germline-derived CDR1 and CDR2 are SNHLY and FYNNEI. The CDR3 consists of 16 residues. For the CDR3, the DNA is TGTGCCAGCAGTGCCAGACTAGCGGGAGGTTACAATGAGCAGTTCTTC. Translated, it gives CASSARLAGGYNEQFF.

This clone was counted between two and nine times. For the CDR3, the DNA is TGTGCCAGCAGCTGGACTACCCAAGCGCAGTATTTT. This sequence encodes CASSWTTQAQYF. This chain joins TRBV5-6 and TRBJ2-3, with D maybe TRBD2 (6 bases). The CDR3 runs to 12 residues. CDR1 and CDR2 (germline): SGHDT, YYEEEE. V was shortened by 3 bases and J by 10 bases, with 12 bases between the two germline ends.

The count of this clone is one. This chain joins TRBV15 and TRBJ2-2; 8 nucleotides align to TRBD1. Germline-derived CDR1 and CDR2 are LNHNV and YYDKDF (reference sequence). After removal of 2 bases from V and 0 bases from J, the junction contained 2 bases not matched to a gene. CDR3 length: 16 residues. The CDR3 bases are TGTGCCACCAGCAGAACAGGGGGAGCGAACACCGGGGAGCTGTTTTTT. Translated: CATSRTGGANTGELFF.

The chain employs TRBV9 and TRBJ2-7, with 10 bases fitting TRBD2. The CDR3 loop spans 14 amino acids. V dropped 5 bases and J dropped 6; count of bases not matched to a gene: 8. The germline CDR1 and CDR2 sequences are SGDLS and YYNGEE. For the CDR3, the DNA is TGTGCCAGCAGACCGGGACTAGCGCCCCTCGAGCAGTACTTC. Encoded protein: CASRPGLAPLEQYF.

The rearrangement joins TRBV10-1 to TRBJ2-2; 8 bases are a match to TRBD2. CDR1 and CDR2 (germline): WNHNN, SYGVQD (reference sequence). This CDR3 region has 14 residues. The V and J ends lost 5 bases and 7 bases, in that order; junction bases with no gene match: 6. The CDR3 sequence is CASSLRSGGGELFF. CDR3 sequence (DNA): TGCGCCAGCAGTTTGAGAAGCGGGGGCGGGGAGCTGTTTTTT.

This clone was detected once. This chain connects TRBV5-6 to TRBJ1-3; no clear D gene. The length of the CDR3 is 15 residues. Trimming stripped 0 bases from V and 0 bases from J, with 7 bases between. The germline V gene has CDR1 SGHDT and CDR2 YYEEEE. In nucleotides, the CDR3 is TGTGCCAGCAGCTTGGGGGCCCTCTCTGGAAACACCATATATTTT. Translation gives CASSLGALSGNTIYF.